Sequencing of this T cell receptor beta chain was carried out in a study of tumor and adjacent non-tumor tissue in lung cancer. Study-wide background: Histology: about twelve adenocarcinoma, a couple of squamous cell carcinoma, 1 small cell lung cancer. Each sample yielded approximately 4.2 million productive TCRbeta reads on average.

In the case of this clonotype: What it binds is unknown.

Findings and limits, study-wide: Patients with more diverse tumor TCRs had worse survival.

Three rounds of nested PCR, following a modified ARM-PCR protocol, produced the TCRbeta library. TCRdb passed the multiplex PCR reads through MiXCR, listing each CDR3 protein once. The data contain more than 85,000 distinct CDR3 sequences, more than 55% of them singletons. RNA was extracted from bulk tissue without any cell sorting. Distant lung tissue was collected more than 3 cm away from the tumor edge. Between the trimmed V and J ends, which lost 4 bases and 7 bases, there was a span of 16 bases. Germline CDR1 and CDR2: SGHTA and FQGTGA. The CDR3 runs to 14 residues. Sequences were obtained from distant non-tumor lung tissue. The source of this sequence is a man aged 25 to 40 with non-small cell lung cancer. V and J are TRBV7-3 and TRBJ1-2; D remains ambiguous. DNA of the CDR3: TGTGCCAGCAGCTCGGGGATCTTAGACTGTGGCTACACCTTC. Protein product: CASSSGILDCGYTF.